These 5 T cell receptor beta chains came from one sample sequenced in a study of blood T cells in healthy people across ages. The use of a sample-barcoded 5' primer and a J-beta primer mix characterized a second PCR of roughly 6 to 11 cycles. Via MiXCR, TCRdb re-called the 5' RACE reads, giving one row per CDR3 protein. The repertoire holds 590,000 or so distinct CDR3 sequences, with approximately 30% as singletons. The sample taken for sequencing was blood. Receptor source: a woman of 80 years or more in good health.

The chain couples TRBV9 to TRBJ2-5, with D possibly matching TRBD2 (7 bases). In germline, CDR1 is SGDLS, CDR2 YYNGEE. The CDR3 consists of 15 residues. Trimming left V 4 bases short and J 5 bases short, with 18 bases between. In nucleotides, the CDR3 is TGTGCCAGCAGCCCTCATGGGGGGGCCGGGGAGACCCAGTACTTC. As protein: CASSPHGGAGETQYF.

Many counts were recorded for this clonotype. This chain connects TRBV7-3 to TRBJ1-1; 7 nucleotides line up with TRBD1. V was pared by 2 bases and J by 1 base, with 4 bases of the junction left unmatched. The CDR3 extends over 15 amino acids. The V gene's germline CDR1 is SGHTA and CDR2 FQGTGA. CDR3 amino acids: CASSLDRARNTEAFF. CDR3 bases: TGTGCCAGCAGCTTAGACAGGGCTAGGAACACTGAAGCTTTCTTT.

In regard to this clonotype: Germline and junction disagree at one end, which may indicate a read error. The chain employs TRBV7-9 and TRBJ2-3; D gene ambiguous. Germline V lookup: CDR1 SEHNR, CDR2 FQNEAQ (reference sequence). CDR3 length equals 12 residues. In nucleotides, the CDR3 is TGTTCCAGCAGCTTACGCACAGATACGCAGTATTTT. Translation gives CSSSLRTDTQYF.

Many counts were recorded for this clonotype. The chain couples TRBV6-5 to TRBJ2-7; 9 bases match TRBD1. The CDR3 is 15 amino acids. Germline values: CDR1 MNHEY, CDR2 SVGAGI. The V and J ends lost 6 bases and 7 bases, in that order; junction bases with no gene match: 13. The CDR3 loop reads CASRPTGQGSREQYF. The CDR3 DNA is TGTGCCAGCAGACCCACCGGACAGGGGAGTAGAGAGCAGTACTTC.

On this clonotype: This sequence may be a read error, since a much larger clone differs from it by one base. The chain links TRBV2 to TRBJ2-7; D is unresolved. Germline V gene sequence: CDR1 SNHLY, CDR2 FYNNEI. Trimming shortened V by 7 bases and J by 7 bases, and 23 bases separated the two germline ends. The CDR3 extends over 15 amino acids. In DNA, the CDR3 is TGTGCCAGCATTTTTGCGACCCTAACTAACAATGAGCAGTACTTC. Translated, it gives CASIFATLTNNEQYF.